The source of this T cell receptor beta chain is a study of OX40 agonist ivuxolimab in advanced cancers. Study details: Patients with prior anti-PD-1, anti-PD-L1 or anti-CTLA-4 therapy were eligible; about 40% had some.

Measured with immunoSEQ multiplex PCR; TCRdb has only the in-frame clones, and not every one. There are roughly 55,000 clones in the sample; about 80% occur only once, and approximately 4.4% lies in the top ten. CDR3 length: 14 residues. Trimming took 5 bases from V and 7 from J, leaving 18 bases between them. Germline loops: CDR1 SGHNT, CDR2 YYREEE (reference sequence). This clone was seen only a few times. Sequencing was performed on CD4+ or CD8+ T cells sorted from blood, taken in a trial of the OX40 agonist ivuxolimab. The rearrangement joins TRBV5-4 to TRBJ1-1; weak D call: TRBD1 (6 bases). The source of this sequence is an adult with an advanced solid tumor such as melanoma, head and neck, liver or kidney cancer. The CDR3 DNA reads TGTGCCAGCAGTACCCTGACGGACAGAAGTGAAGCTTTCTTT. Translating it yields CASSTLTDRSEAFF.